This TCR beta chain was identified during a study of blood T cell repertoires in COVID-19. V lost 5 bases and J lost 3, with 10 bases in between. The CDR3 has 13 residues. The data were produced by immunoSEQ multiplex PCR, yet TCRdb's version contains in-frame clones alone and is incomplete. The data hold around 190,000 clones, with more than 70% observed a single time. The chain carries TRBV12-3 or TRBV12-4 and TRBJ1-1; D unresolved. The origin of this receptor is a man between 50 and 59 years old with COVID-19, enrolled during active disease. What was sequenced was peripheral blood. For the CDR3, the DNA is TGTGCCAGCAGTATCAGGTTTCACACTGAAGCTTTCTTT. It specifies CASSIRFHTEAFF.